Listed below are T cell receptor beta chains from one sample, sequenced in a study of blood T cell repertoires in COVID-19. Repertoires were generated with immunoSEQ multiplex PCR, while TCRdb's copy carries only in-frame clones and drops some. The data show 200,000 to 250,000 clones, with over 80% seen just once and over 0.95% held by the top ten. The sequenced material came from peripheral blood. These receptors were collected from a woman in her thirties with COVID-19, enrolled during active disease. Both conserved end residues are part of each CDR3. A D gene is named only where the DNA matches it firmly. Only part of the rows carry a size: once, few, many, or a class if the clone is expanded.

J gene: TRBJ2-3
clone size: .
D gene: .
V gene: TRBV5-1
CDR3 protein: CASSFTEGSDTQYF
CDR3 DNA: TGCGCCAGCAGCTTCACGGAGGGGTCCGATACGCAGTATTTT

J gene: TRBJ2-7
clone size: .
D gene: TRBD1
V gene: TRBV5-1
CDR3 protein: CASSLGTGISYEQYF
CDR3 DNA: TGCGCCAGCAGCTTGGGGACAGGGATCTCCTACGAGCAGTACTTC

J gene: TRBJ2-3
clone size: .
D gene: TRBD2
V gene: TRBV11-3
CDR3 protein: CASSLRGSGRSDTQYF
CDR3 DNA: TGTGCCAGCAGCTTAAGGGGTAGCGGGAGGTCGGATACGCAGTATTTT

J gene: TRBJ2-5
clone size: .
D gene: TRBD2
V gene: TRBV7-9
CDR3 protein: CASTPLTSGSETQYF
CDR3 DNA: TGTGCCAGCACCCCCTTGACTAGCGGGAGTGAGACCCAGTACTTC

J gene: TRBJ1-5
clone size: .
D gene: .
V gene: TRBV6-4
CDR3 protein: CASSQEEGDQPQHF
CDR3 DNA: TGTGCCAGCAGTCAGGAAGAGGGGGATCAGCCCCAGCATTTT

J gene: TRBJ1-1
clone size: once
D gene: .
V gene: TRBV5-4
CDR3 protein: CASSAPGGENTEAFF
CDR3 DNA: TGTGCCAGCAGCGCGCCGGGGGGGGAGAACACTGAAGCTTTCTTT

J gene: TRBJ1-2
clone size: .
D gene: TRBD1
V gene: TRBV19
CDR3 protein: CATLRQGHYGYTF
CDR3 DNA: TGTGCCACCCTCCGACAGGGCCACTATGGCTACACCTTC

J gene: TRBJ2-7
clone size: few
D gene: TRBD2
V gene: TRBV4-3
CDR3 protein: CASSLTTSIGSGSYEQYF
CDR3 DNA: TGCGCCAGCAGCCTGACGACTAGCATAGGAAGTGGAAGCTACGAGCAGTACTTC

J gene: TRBJ2-3
clone size: .
D gene: TRBD2
V gene: TRBV5-1
CDR3 protein: CASSLDVAGADTQYF
CDR3 DNA: TGCGCCAGCAGCTTGGATGTAGCGGGGGCAGATACGCAGTATTTT

J gene: TRBJ2-3
clone size: .
D gene: TRBD2
V gene: TRBV7-2
CDR3 protein: CASSTRRTSGDTDTQYF
CDR3 DNA: TGTGCCAGCAGCACCCGGCGGACTAGCGGGGATACAGATACGCAGTATTTT

J gene: TRBJ2-6
clone size: .
D gene: .
V gene: TRBV19
CDR3 protein: CASSIDGGSGANVLTF
CDR3 DNA: TGTGCCAGTAGTATCGACGGGGGCTCTGGGGCCAACGTCCTGACTTTC

J gene: TRBJ2-1
clone size: .
D gene: .
V gene: TRBV11-2
CDR3 protein: CASSSYSLLPYNEQFF
CDR3 DNA: TGTGCCAGCAGCTCCTATTCCCTACTCCCCTACAATGAGCAGTTCTTC

J gene: TRBJ1-1
clone size: .
D gene: TRBD1
V gene: TRBV9
CDR3 protein: CASSVGDRSDMGTEAFF
CDR3 DNA: TGTGCCAGCAGCGTAGGGGACAGGAGCGATATGGGGACTGAAGCTTTCTTT

J gene: TRBJ1-4
clone size: once
D gene: .
V gene: TRBV4-1
CDR3 protein: CASSQRISGAATNEKLFF
CDR3 DNA: TGCGCCAGCAGCCAACGAATAAGCGGGGCGGCAACTAATGAAAAACTGTTTTTT

J gene: TRBJ1-6
clone size: few
D gene: TRBD1
V gene: TRBV5-4
CDR3 protein: CASSSTGIGSPLHF
CDR3 DNA: TGTGCCAGCAGCTCGACAGGGATTGGTTCACCCCTCCACTTT

J gene: TRBJ2-7
clone size: .
D gene: .
V gene: TRBV9
CDR3 protein: CASSVADTYEQYF
CDR3 DNA: TGTGCCAGCAGCGTAGCGGACACCTACGAGCAGTACTTC

J gene: TRBJ1-1
clone size: .
D gene: .
V gene: TRBV2
CDR3 protein: CASSDMFGAAPEAFF
CDR3 DNA: TGTGCCAGCAGTGACATGTTTGGGGCGGCCCCTGAAGCTTTCTTT

J gene: TRBJ1-1
clone size: .
D gene: .
V gene: TRBV18
CDR3 protein: CASSPPNTQTMNTEAFF
CDR3 DNA: TGTGCCAGCTCACCACCGAATACTCAAACGATGAACACTGAAGCTTTCTTT

J gene: TRBJ1-1
clone size: .
D gene: TRBD1
V gene: TRBV5-4
CDR3 protein: CASSLMRGQTEAFF
CDR3 DNA: TGTGCCAGCAGCTTGATGAGGGGGCAAACTGAAGCTTTCTTT